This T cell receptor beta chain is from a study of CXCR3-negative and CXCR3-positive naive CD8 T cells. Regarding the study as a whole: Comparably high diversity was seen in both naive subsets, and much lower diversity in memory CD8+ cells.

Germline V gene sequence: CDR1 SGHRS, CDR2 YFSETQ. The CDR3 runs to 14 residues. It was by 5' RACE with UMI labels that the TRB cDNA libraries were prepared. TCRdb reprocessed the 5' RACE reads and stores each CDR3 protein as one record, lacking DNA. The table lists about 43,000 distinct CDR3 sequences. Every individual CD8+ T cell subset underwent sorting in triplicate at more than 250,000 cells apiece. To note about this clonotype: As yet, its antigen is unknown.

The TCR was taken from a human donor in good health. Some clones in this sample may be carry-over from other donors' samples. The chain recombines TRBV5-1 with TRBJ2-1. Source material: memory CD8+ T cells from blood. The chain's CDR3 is CASSLSSLYNEQFF.